Given below is one T cell receptor beta chain in context. Antigen specificity is unknown. The CDR3 consists of 14 residues. V gave up 8 bases and J gave up 3 bases, with 16 bases separating them. Per germline, CDR1 GTSNPN and CDR2 SVGIG (reference sequence). The repertoire was sequenced with immunoSEQ multiplex PCR; TCRdb's copy has only in-frame clones and lacks some. This repertoire shows more than 110,000 clones, around 92% found once; its top ten account for around 3.3%. These data are taken from a study of T cell responses to AZD1222 COVID-19 vaccine. Whole-study findings and limits: Baseline serostatus was positive in only 5 to 7 AZD1222 recipients. Rises in breadth and depth of Spike-specific TCRs came after two AZD1222 doses. Variant regions that are unmutated are reportedly the target of nearly half of spike-specific TCRs.

Second-dose schedules of about 4 or about 12 weeks were combined. This chain joins TRBV30 and TRBJ1-4; perhaps TRBD1 as D (6 bases). The material sequenced was peripheral blood, taken 28 days after the second AZD1222 dose. This receptor was taken from an adult who received the AZD1222 COVID-19 vaccine. In DNA, the CDR3 is TGTGCCGTGGAACAGGGTCCTGCTAATGAAAAACTGTTTTTT. Translating gives CAVEQGPANEKLFF.